This is a list of T cell receptor beta chains from one sample in a study of molecular identifiers for immune sequencing clone quantification. In TCRdb, the PCR reads were re-called with MiXCR into one record per CDR3 protein. The repertoire holds roughly 630,000 distinct CDR3 sequences, with about 25% as singletons. Sequencing was performed on naive CD8+ T cells from blood, with Jurkat cell RNA spiked in. The receptors shown here come from a human donor in good health. Some libraries in this study had Jurkat cell RNA spiked in. Both conserved end residues are part of each CDR3. Fields, in order: D gene, V gene, clone size, J gene, CDR3 DNA, CDR3 protein. A D gene is named only where the DNA matches it firmly. Size tells how often a clone was seen (once, few, many) or the class of an expanded clone, and some rows leave it out.

D gene: TRBD1
V gene: TRBV27
clone size: -
J gene: TRBJ1-5
CDR3 DNA: TGTGCCAGCAATTTATACGCTGGACAGGGCCTCCAGCCCCAGCATTTT
CDR3 protein: CASNLYAGQGLQPQHF

D gene: TRBD1
V gene: TRBV4-3
clone size: -
J gene: TRBJ2-7
CDR3 DNA: TGCGCCAGCAGCCAAGAAGGGACAGCTACCTACGAGCAGTACTTC
CDR3 protein: CASSQEGTATYEQYF

D gene: TRBD1
V gene: TRBV7-9
clone size: few
J gene: TRBJ2-1
CDR3 DNA: TGTGCCAGCACTTCGAGGCAGGGGGTCAACAATGAGCAGTTCTTC
CDR3 protein: CASTSRQGVNNEQFF

D gene: -
V gene: TRBV5-1
clone size: many
J gene: TRBJ2-7
CDR3 DNA: TGCGCCAGCAGCCCCGGTGGTAACGCCGAGCAGTACTTC
CDR3 protein: CASSPGGNAEQYF

D gene: -
V gene: TRBV4-3
clone size: many
J gene: TRBJ1-1
CDR3 DNA: TGCGCCAGCAGCCAAGATCGCTGGAACACTGAAGCTTTCTTT
CDR3 protein: CASSQDRWNTEAFF

D gene: -
V gene: TRBV20-1
clone size: -
J gene: TRBJ2-7
CDR3 DNA: TGCAGTGCTAGGGGGACGAGGGGGGAGCAGTACTTC
CDR3 protein: CSARGTRGEQYF

D gene: -
V gene: TRBV27
clone size: -
J gene: TRBJ1-1
CDR3 DNA: TGTGCCAGCAGCCCCCTAGCGGGGAACACTGAAGCTTTCTTT
CDR3 protein: CASSPLAGNTEAFF

D gene: TRBD2
V gene: TRBV30
clone size: few
J gene: TRBJ2-1
CDR3 DNA: TGTGCCTGGACCCTAGCGGGAGTTGGGGATGAGCGGTTCTTC
CDR3 protein: CAWTLAGVGDERFF

D gene: TRBD1
V gene: TRBV27
clone size: -
J gene: TRBJ1-1
CDR3 DNA: TGTGCCAGCAGGACAGGGGGACCGAACACTGAAGCTTTCTTT
CDR3 protein: CASRTGGPNTEAFF

D gene: -
V gene: TRBV5-5
clone size: many
J gene: TRBJ1-1
CDR3 DNA: TGTGCCAGCACCGAAAGGGCCGAAGCTTTCTTT
CDR3 protein: CASTERAEAFF

D gene: -
V gene: TRBV6-2/TRBV6-3
clone size: -
J gene: TRBJ1-1
CDR3 DNA: TGTGCCAGCACCCCGAGGGTGGTCACTGAAGCTTTCTTT
CDR3 protein: CASTPRVVTEAFF

D gene: -
V gene: TRBV2
clone size: few
J gene: TRBJ1-1
CDR3 DNA: TGTGCCAGCAGTGAGCACTTGAACACTGAAGCTCTCTTT
CDR3 protein: CASSEHLNTEALF

D gene: -
V gene: TRBV27
clone size: few
J gene: TRBJ1-5
CDR3 DNA: TGTGCCAGCAGGATCGCGGGTAATCAGCCCCAGCATTTT
CDR3 protein: CASRIAGNQPQHF

D gene: -
V gene: TRBV6-2/TRBV6-3
clone size: -
J gene: TRBJ2-5
CDR3 DNA: TGTGCCAGCAGTTACACATCGACGTACCAAGAGACCCAGTACTTC
CDR3 protein: CASSYTSTYQETQYF

D gene: -
V gene: TRBV7-9
clone size: many
J gene: TRBJ2-7
CDR3 DNA: TGTGCCAGCACCTCGCGGGGCGAGCAGTACTTC
CDR3 protein: CASTSRGEQYF

D gene: -
V gene: TRBV3-1
clone size: many
J gene: TRBJ1-1
CDR3 DNA: TGTGCCAGCAGCCAGCTCTCAGACATGAACACTGAAGCTTTCTTT
CDR3 protein: CASSQLSDMNTEAFF

D gene: -
V gene: TRBV4-3
clone size: -
J gene: TRBJ2-3
CDR3 DNA: TGCGCCAGCAGCCAAGATCTAACGCCCAATACGCAGTATTTT
CDR3 protein: CASSQDLTPNTQYF

D gene: -
V gene: TRBV27
clone size: -
J gene: TRBJ1-2
CDR3 DNA: TGTGCCAGCAGTTTGGGATGGGGCTATGGCTACACCTTC
CDR3 protein: CASSLGWGYGYTF

D gene: TRBD2
V gene: TRBV6-1
clone size: few
J gene: TRBJ2-3
CDR3 DNA: TGTGCCAGCAGTGTCGGACTAGCGGGGGGGAGGTTGGGCACAGATACGCAGTATTTT
CDR3 protein: CASSVGLAGGRLGTDTQYF

D gene: TRBD1
V gene: TRBV6-5
clone size: -
J gene: TRBJ2-1
CDR3 DNA: TGTGCCAGCAGGCCTCAGGGGGTGACGGGTGAGCAGTTCTTC
CDR3 protein: CASRPQGVTGEQFF

D gene: -
V gene: TRBV20-1
clone size: -
J gene: TRBJ2-7
CDR3 DNA: TGCAGTGCTAGAGATTACCTAGCTGAATCCTACGAGCAGTACTTC
CDR3 protein: CSARDYLAESYEQYF

D gene: TRBD1
V gene: TRBV27
clone size: few
J gene: TRBJ2-7
CDR3 DNA: TGTGCCAGCAGCATAGGGGGACAGGCCGCATTCTACGAGCAGTACTTC
CDR3 protein: CASSIGGQAAFYEQYF

D gene: -
V gene: TRBV27
clone size: -
J gene: TRBJ1-2
CDR3 DNA: TGTGCCAGCAGTTTCGGGCAGGGAAGGCTCTATGGCTACACCTTC
CDR3 protein: CASSFGQGRLYGYTF

D gene: -
V gene: TRBV27
clone size: many
J gene: TRBJ2-7
CDR3 DNA: TGTGCCAGCAGTTTTAGGGGGTCCTACGAGCAGTACTTC
CDR3 protein: CASSFRGSYEQYF

D gene: -
V gene: TRBV6-1
clone size: few
J gene: TRBJ2-7
CDR3 DNA: TGTGCCAGCGGGGCGAGGAGCTCCTACGAGCAGTACTTC
CDR3 protein: CASGARSSYEQYF

D gene: -
V gene: TRBV27
clone size: -
J gene: TRBJ1-2
CDR3 DNA: TGTGCCAGCAGTCCGTTTTCCAGCGCCAACTATGGCTACACCTTC
CDR3 protein: CASSPFSSANYGYTF

D gene: -
V gene: TRBV20-1
clone size: -
J gene: TRBJ1-2
CDR3 DNA: TGCAGTGCTAGAGAAAGCGGCTCCTATGGCTACACCTTC
CDR3 protein: CSARESGSYGYTF

D gene: TRBD1
V gene: TRBV4-1
clone size: many
J gene: TRBJ2-6
CDR3 DNA: TGCGCCAGCAGGATCCAGGGGGCAGGGGCCAACGTCCTGACTTTC
CDR3 protein: CASRIQGAGANVLTF

D gene: -
V gene: TRBV11-2
clone size: few
J gene: TRBJ2-7
CDR3 DNA: TGTGCCAGCAGCTTAGAGGTAGGGTTTAGCTCAGACAGATCCTACGAGCAGTACTTC
CDR3 protein: CASSLEVGFSSDRSYEQYF

D gene: -
V gene: TRBV12-1
clone size: few
J gene: TRBJ2-7
CDR3 DNA: TGTGCCAGCAGCCCCCGCTGCCTTTTCGGATACGAGCAGTACTTC
CDR3 protein: CASSPRCLFGYEQYF

D gene: TRBD1
V gene: TRBV4-1
clone size: few
J gene: TRBJ1-1
CDR3 DNA: TGCGCCAGCAGCCATAAGACAGGGGCGAACACTGAAGCTTTCTTT
CDR3 protein: CASSHKTGANTEAFF

D gene: -
V gene: TRBV28
clone size: few
J gene: TRBJ1-1
CDR3 DNA: TGTGCCAGCAGTTCGCCCACCAGGAGGAACACTGAAGCTTTCTTT
CDR3 protein: CASSSPTRRNTEAFF

D gene: TRBD1
V gene: TRBV20-1
clone size: few
J gene: TRBJ2-1
CDR3 DNA: TGCAGTGCTAGCGATGATCGGACAGGGCGACTACCTTACAATGAGCAGTTCTTC
CDR3 protein: CSASDDRTGRLPYNEQFF

D gene: TRBD2
V gene: TRBV12-3/TRBV12-4
clone size: -
J gene: TRBJ2-7
CDR3 DNA: TGTGCCAGCAGTTTGCCTAGCGGGGGATCCTACGAGCAGTACTTC
CDR3 protein: CASSLPSGGSYEQYF

D gene: -
V gene: TRBV14
clone size: few
J gene: TRBJ2-7
CDR3 DNA: TGTGCCAGCAGCCAAGATCAGGACGGACCCTACGAGCAGTACTTC
CDR3 protein: CASSQDQDGPYEQYF

D gene: -
V gene: TRBV28
clone size: many
J gene: TRBJ2-7
CDR3 DNA: TGTGCCAGCAGGCCTGGACAGCTCGACGAGCAGTACTTC
CDR3 protein: CASRPGQLDEQYF

D gene: -
V gene: TRBV27
clone size: -
J gene: TRBJ2-7
CDR3 DNA: TGTGCCAGCAGCCTCATCCTGACAGGAACAGCCCACGAGCAGTACTTC
CDR3 protein: CASSLILTGTAHEQYF

D gene: -
V gene: TRBV9
clone size: few
J gene: TRBJ1-3
CDR3 DNA: TGTGCCAGCAGCGTACCGAACCCGGCAGGGTTCTCTGGAAACACCATATATTTT
CDR3 protein: CASSVPNPAGFSGNTIYF

D gene: -
V gene: TRBV10-3
clone size: many
J gene: TRBJ2-7
CDR3 DNA: TGTGCCATCAGTGAGGTCTCCTACGAGCAGTACTTC
CDR3 protein: CAISEVSYEQYF

D gene: -
V gene: TRBV19
clone size: few
J gene: TRBJ2-3
CDR3 DNA: TGTGCCAGTAGTATAGGCACAGGCACAGATACGCAGTATTTT
CDR3 protein: CASSIGTGTDTQYF

D gene: -
V gene: TRBV4-1
clone size: -
J gene: TRBJ2-7
CDR3 DNA: TGCGCCAGCAGCCCAGGGGGGGGAGTGCAGGAGCAGTACTTC
CDR3 protein: CASSPGGGVQEQYF

D gene: TRBD2
V gene: TRBV7-9
clone size: -
J gene: TRBJ2-3
CDR3 DNA: TGTGCCAGCAGCCTGGGACTAGCGTACCTACCTAGCACAGATACGCAGTATTTT
CDR3 protein: CASSLGLAYLPSTDTQYF

D gene: TRBD2
V gene: TRBV19
clone size: many
J gene: TRBJ2-7
CDR3 DNA: TGTGCCAGTAGTATCCGGGAGGGGGACGAGCAGTACTTC
CDR3 protein: CASSIREGDEQYF

D gene: -
V gene: TRBV27
clone size: -
J gene: TRBJ1-6
CDR3 DNA: TGTGCCAGCAGTATGACAGATAGGTATTCACCCCTCCACTTT
CDR3 protein: CASSMTDRYSPLHF

D gene: -
V gene: TRBV6-2/TRBV6-3
clone size: few
J gene: TRBJ1-2
CDR3 DNA: TGTGCCAGCAGTTACGACGCGATAGCTAACTATGGCTACACCTTC
CDR3 protein: CASSYDAIANYGYTF

D gene: -
V gene: TRBV12-3/TRBV12-4
clone size: -
J gene: TRBJ2-2
CDR3 DNA: TGTGCCAGCAGTTCCCTAGGACTGAACACCGGGGAGCTGTTTTTT
CDR3 protein: CASSSLGLNTGELFF

D gene: TRBD2
V gene: TRBV6-5
clone size: -
J gene: TRBJ2-7
CDR3 DNA: TGTGCCAGCAGTTACGTCTCTAGCGGAGACTACGAGCAGTACTTC
CDR3 protein: CASSYVSSGDYEQYF

D gene: -
V gene: TRBV3-1
clone size: few
J gene: TRBJ1-1
CDR3 DNA: TGTGCCAGCAGCCAAGATTGGGGGGTAACTGAAGCTTTCTTT
CDR3 protein: CASSQDWGVTEAFF

D gene: TRBD1
V gene: TRBV4-1
clone size: few
J gene: TRBJ1-5
CDR3 DNA: TGCGCCAGCAGCCAGGACAGGGGGCAACACCAGCCCCAGCATTTT
CDR3 protein: CASSQDRGQHQPQHF